This TCR beta chain emerged from a study of HIV-infected patients and healthy controls. All unsorted peripheral T cells were captured because whole blood was used without fractionation. About 450 ng RNA was reverse transcribed with alpha and beta constant-region primers. Each of the alpha and beta chains got its own library through chain-specific third strand synthesis with indices. Using its own MiXCR run on the 5' RACE reads, TCRdb lists one record per CDR3 protein. This table has approximately 9,400 distinct CDR3 sequences, 8% to 10% appearing once. Trimming shortened V by 5 bases and J by 2 bases, and 14 bases separated the two germline ends. This CDR3 has 14 residues. Germline V gene data show CDR1 as DFQATT and CDR2 as SNEGSKA (reference sequence). This clonotype counts as medium-sized.

J is TRBJ2-3 and V is TRBV20-1; TRBD2 is a possible D gene (6 bases). The sample consisted of blood. The sequence was obtained from an adult in good health. DNA for the CDR3: TGCAGTGCTGGTATGACGGGGGACACAGATACGCAGTATTTT. Encoded protein: CSAGMTGDTDTQYF.